These 14 T cell receptor beta chains share one sample of origin, sequenced in a study of T cells after posttransplantation cyclophosphamide. Sequencing was performed with immunoSEQ multiplex PCR; in TCRdb, only in-frame clones are kept and a portion is missing. The table includes tens of thousands of clones, around nine tenths detected once. The sample taken for sequencing was PBMCs. The source is a woman between 50 and 59 years old in good health and a related stem cell transplant donor.

The rearrangement joins TRBV19 to TRBJ2-7, with 11 positions matching TRBD1. The V gene's germline CDR1 is LNHDA and CDR2 SQIVND (reference sequence). Trimming took 6 bases from V and 6 from J; bases not matched to a gene: 4. The CDR3 extends over 13 amino acids. CDR3 nucleotides: TGTGCCAGTAGCGGGACAGGGGGTTCCGAGCAGTACTTC. Translated: CASSGTGGSEQYF. Supplemented by reference TRBV19 and TRBJ2-7, the full variable domain reads DGGITQSPKYLFRKEGQNVTLSCEQNLNHDAMYWYRQDPGQGLRLIYYSQIVNDFQKGDIAEGYSVSREKKESFPLTVTSAQKNPTAFYLCASSGTGGSEQYFGPGTRLTVT.

The chain recombines TRBV18 with TRBJ1-1; weak D call: TRBD1 (6 bases). Germline V lookup: CDR1 KGHSH, CDR2 LQKENI. V was pared by 3 bases and J by 3 bases, with 8 bases between. This CDR3 comprises 13 residues. Here the CDR3 DNA reads TGTGCCAGCTCACCCTCAGGGGACACTGAAGCTTTCTTT. Its translation: CASSPSGDTEAFF. Full variable domain (outside the CDR3, taken from reference TRBV18 and TRBJ1-1): NAGVMQNPRHLVRRRGQEARLRCSPMKGHSHVYWYRQLPEEGLKFMVYLQKENIIDESGMPKERFSAEFPKEGPSILRIQQVVRGDSAAYFCASSPSGDTEAFFGQGTRLTVV.

V gene TRBV18 combines with J gene TRBJ1-2, with TRBD1 as a possible D gene (6 bases). The germline V gene encodes CDR1 KGHSH and CDR2 LQKENI. The length of the CDR3 is 16 residues. Trimming shortened V by 0 bases and J by 4 bases, and 15 bases separated the two germline ends. Here the CDR3 reads CASSPPDRPLRYGYTF. CDR3 coding DNA: TGTGCCAGCTCACCACCCGACAGGCCACTTCGCTATGGCTACACCTTC. Looking up the rest from reference TRBV18 and TRBJ1-2 gives the full variable domain: NAGVMQNPRHLVRRRGQEARLRCSPMKGHSHVYWYRQLPEEGLKFMVYLQKENIIDESGMPKERFSAEFPKEGPSILRIQQVVRGDSAAYFCASSPPDRPLRYGYTFGSGTRLTVV.

V and J are TRBV5-1 and TRBJ2-3, with 10 positions matching TRBD1. The CDR3 is 13 amino acids. Germline CDR1 reads SGHRS; CDR2 reads YFSETQ. V dropped 5 bases and J dropped 5; count of bases not matched to a gene: 2. The CDR3 spells CASRGTGVDTQYF. CDR3 coding DNA: TGCGCCAGCAGAGGGACAGGGGTAGATACGCAGTATTTT.

The CDR3 coding sequence is TGCGCCAGCAGCCGGGACAGGGATCAGCCCCAGCATTTT. As protein: CASSRDRDQPQHF. V usage is TRBV5-1 and J usage is TRBJ1-5; 9 bases align to TRBD1. The germline V gene has CDR1 SGHRS and CDR2 YFSETQ. Trimming took 4 bases from V and 5 from J; bases not matched to a gene: 1. This CDR3 region has 13 residues.

The CDR3 is CASSVEAEYGYTF. The CDR3, as DNA: TGTGCCAGCAGCGTAGAGGCGGAATATGGCTACACCTTC. The chain recombines TRBV9 with TRBJ1-2; no clear D. This CDR3 is built from 13 residues. The V and J ends lost 0 bases and 5 bases respectively, with 8 bases between them. The germline V gene has CDR1 SGDLS and CDR2 YYNGEE.

The gene calls are TRBV5-1 and TRBJ2-3; 7 nucleotides match TRBD1. Germline assignment: CDR1 SGHRS and CDR2 YFSETQ. J was trimmed by 2 bases and V by 4 bases; bases with no gene match: 10. This CDR3 has 16 residues. CDR3 protein: CASSPETGFSTDTQYF. In nucleotides, the CDR3 is TGCGCCAGCAGCCCGGAGACAGGGTTTTCCACAGATACGCAGTATTTT.

The chain uses TRBV27 and TRBJ2-3, with a possible D match to TRBD1 (7 bases). Trimming pared 5 bases from V and 7 bases from J, leaving 25 bases between. Germline CDR1 reads MNHEY; CDR2 reads SMNVEV (reference sequence). CDR3 length: 17 amino acids. CDR3 sequence (DNA): TGTGCCAGCAGTACAAACCCAGGGGGGTTAGTATTGAATACGCAGTATTTT. Translating it yields CASSTNPGGLVLNTQYF.

This CDR3 reads CASSPWRGSGYTF. CDR3 coding DNA: TGCGCCAGCAGCCCCTGGAGGGGATCTGGCTACACCTTC. The chain has TRBV5-1 and TRBJ1-2, with a tentative D call TRBD1 (5 bases). The CDR3 covers 13 residues. Trimming pared 4 bases from V and 7 bases from J, leaving 14 bases between. Germline V gives CDR1 SGHRS, CDR2 YFSETQ.

The V and J genes are TRBV19 and TRBJ1-5; 9 bases line up with TRBD1. Germline V CDR1 and CDR2: LNHDA, SQIVND (reference sequence). The CDR3 length is 16 residues. V shed 0 bases, J shed 1 base, and the junction held 1 base outside the gene matches. The DNA for the CDR3 is TGTGCCAGTAGTATAGAAGGACAGGGGAGCAATCAGCCCCAGCATTTT. Its translation: CASSIEGQGSNQPQHF. The full variable domain, its missing parts supplied by reference TRBV19 and TRBJ1-5, is DGGITQSPKYLFRKEGQNVTLSCEQNLNHDAMYWYRQDPGQGLRLIYYSQIVNDFQKGDIAEGYSVSREKKESFPLTVTSAQKNPTAFYLCASSIEGQGSNQPQHFGDGTRLSIL.

The CDR3 DNA follows: TGCGCCAGCAGCCGCGGACTAGCGGGAGTAGGGGCCTACTACGAGCAGTACTTC. It codes for CASSRGLAGVGAYYEQYF. The chain is built from TRBV4-1 and TRBJ2-7, with TRBD2 matching 13 bases. The CDR3 has 18 residues. CDR1 and CDR2 (germline): MGHRA, YSYEKL. Trimming took 4 bases from V and 3 from J; bases not matched to a gene: 12.

The gene calls are TRBV6-1 and TRBJ2-7, with unresolved D. Germline V gene data show CDR1 as MNHNS and CDR2 as SASEGT. V was cut by 0 bases and J by 1 base, with 13 bases left in between. The length of the CDR3 is 16 residues. The CDR3 reads CASSEAPSTESYEQYF. CDR3 nucleotide sequence: TGTGCCAGCAGTGAAGCTCCTTCGACGGAGTCCTACGAGCAGTACTTC.

The chain recombines TRBV6-1 with TRBJ2-7; the D is unclear. The V end lost 0 bases, the J end lost 2 bases, and 8 bases lay between the germline ends. Germline CDR1 is MNHNS and CDR2 is SASEGT. The CDR3 sequence is 14 residues long. The CDR3 spells CASSEAGQPYEQYF. Written as DNA, the CDR3 is TGTGCCAGCAGTGAAGCTGGGCAACCCTACGAGCAGTACTTC.

This clone has a single count. The chain has TRBV28 and TRBJ1-2, with 7 bases identical to TRBD1. The CDR3 has 15 amino acids. The V segment lost 0 bases and the J segment 8 bases; nucleotides outside the gene matches: 9. Germline V gene data show CDR1 as MDHEN and CDR2 as SYDVKM. The CDR3 protein is CASSLWTGTLYGYTF. CDR3 nucleotides: TGTGCCAGCAGTTTATGGACAGGGACTCTTTACGGCTACACCTTC.